One and the same sample provided the 29 T cell receptor beta chains below, sequenced in a study of OX40 agonist ivuxolimab in advanced cancers. The library came from the immunoSEQ multiplex PCR assay. TCRdb took this table from immuneACCESS and kept in-frame rearrangements with V and J called. Such tables lack part of the clones; where checked against another copy, unresolved V genes explain under half of the gap, and the rest is unexplained. For this sample the table gives tens of thousands of clones, of which roughly 85% were detected only once. In total, the top ten clones hold approximately 1.5% of the sample. Source: CD4+ or CD8+ T cells sorted from blood, taken in a trial of the OX40 agonist ivuxolimab. The origin of the receptors is an adult with an advanced solid tumor such as melanoma, head and neck, liver or kidney cancer.

This clone was observed a few times. The genes are TRBV30 and TRBJ1-5; 9 nucleotides line up with TRBD1. The germline gives CDR1 GTSNPN, CDR2 SVGIG (reference sequence). V trimming: 1 base; J trimming: 6 bases; junction bases outside the gene matches: 4. This CDR3 contains 14 residues. The DNA for the CDR3 is TGTGCCTGGAGTGGGGGGGACAGGGCTCAGCCCCAGCATTTT. Translating it yields CAWSGGDRAQPQHF.

The chain joins TRBV5-6 to TRBJ2-7; 9 bases map to TRBD1. CDR1 and CDR2 from the germline V gene are SGHDT and YYEEEE. This CDR3 region has 15 residues. This CDR3 reads CAPPGPDRGSYEQYF. CDR3 bases: TGTGCTCCCCCAGGGCCGGACAGGGGATCCTACGAGCAGTACTTC. Variable domain in full (rest from reference TRBV5-6 and TRBJ2-7): DAGVTQSPTHLIKTRGQQVTLRCSPKSGHDTVSWYQQALGQGPQFIFQYYEEEERQRGNFPDRFSGHQFPNYSSELNVNALLLGDSALYLCAPPGPDRGSYEQYFGPGTRLTVT.

The rearrangement links TRBV15 to TRBJ2-5; no clear D gene. Germline CDR1 is LNHNV and CDR2 is YYDKDF (reference sequence). The germline V and J ends were trimmed by 5 bases and 0 bases, with 7 bases remaining between them. CDR3 length: 13 residues. The CDR3 spells CATSLSNQETQYF. The CDR3 DNA reads TGTGCCACCAGCCTTAGCAACCAAGAGACCCAGTACTTC.

The gene calls are TRBV7-3 and TRBJ2-2, with D hard to call. The ends were cut back, 5 bases at V and 2 bases at J, with 3 bases in the middle. CDR1 is SGHTA and CDR2 is FQGTGA in the germline V gene. The CDR3 spans 12 residues. The CDR3 nucleotides read TGTGCCAGCAGCCCCAACACCGGGGAGCTGTTTTTT. Its protein product is CASSPNTGELFF.

The J gene is TRBJ1-5, the V gene TRBV28; D not certain. Trimming left V 3 bases short and J 1 base short, with 7 bases between. The CDR3 runs 14 residues. Germline V lookup: CDR1 MDHEN, CDR2 SYDVKM. CDR3 sequence reads: CASSFTESNQPQHF. In nucleotides, the CDR3 is TGTGCCAGCAGTTTTACAGAGAGCAATCAGCCCCAGCATTTT.

The chain carries TRBV15 and TRBJ2-1, with D possibly matching TRBD1 (5 bases). CDR1 LNHNV and CDR2 YYDKDF come from the germline V gene (reference sequence). Deletions cut 0 bases from V and 8 bases from J, with 23 bases between. CDR3 length equals 18 residues. The CDR3 here is CATSRDLSREWIWDEQFF. The CDR3, as DNA: TGTGCCACCAGCAGAGATCTCTCCAGGGAATGGATTTGGGATGAGCAGTTCTTC.

This CDR3 reads CASSILREQPQHF. CDR3 DNA sequence: TGTGCCAGTAGTATACTACGGGAACAGCCCCAGCATTTT. V usage is TRBV19 and J usage is TRBJ1-5; no definite D call. This CDR3 region has 13 residues. V lost 2 bases, J lost 7 bases, and 9 bases lay in between. Germline CDR1 reads LNHDA; CDR2 reads SQIVND (reference sequence).

V and J are TRBV28 and TRBJ2-3; 7 bases line up with TRBD1. The V segment lost 4 bases and the J segment 5 bases; nucleotides outside the gene matches: 15. The CDR3 runs to 17 residues. Germline V lookup: CDR1 MDHEN, CDR2 SYDVKM. The CDR3 region has the DNA TGTGCCAGCAGTTACGCCGGATGGGGCTCAGGGGGAGATACGCAGTATTTT. Its protein product is CASSYAGWGSGGDTQYF. The variable domain in full, with the rest retrieved from reference TRBV28 and TRBJ2-3, is DVKVTQSSRYLVKRTGEKVFLECVQDMDHENMFWYRQDPGLGLRLIYFSYDVKMKEKGDIPEGYSVSREKKERFSLILESASTNQTSMYLCASSYAGWGSGGDTQYFGPGTRLTVL.

This clone was detected a few times. The rearrangement links TRBV2 to TRBJ1-6; tentatively, D is TRBD1 (5 bases). V lost 6 bases to trimming and J lost 9 bases, with 12 bases between them. This CDR3 has 13 residues. CDR1 is SNHLY and CDR2 is FYNNEI in the germline V gene. CDR3 protein: CASRVGTPSPLHF. CDR3 DNA sequence: TGTGCCAGCAGGGTAGGGACCCCTTCACCCCTCCACTTT.

This chain joins TRBV10-3 and TRBJ2-7; D might be TRBD1 (6 bases). Germline loops: CDR1 ENHRY, CDR2 SYGVKD. V was cut by 6 bases and J by 0 bases, with 15 bases left in between. The CDR3 is 15 residues long. CDR3 nucleotides: TGTGCCATCAGCAGAACACTGGACAGCTCCTACGAGCAGTACTTC. This codes for CAISRTLDSSYEQYF.

The CDR3 region is CASSQARTSYNEQFF. Here the CDR3 DNA reads TGTGCCAGCAGCCAAGCTCGAACGTCCTACAATGAGCAGTTCTTC. The rearrangement joins TRBV11-2 to TRBJ2-1; no definite D call. CDR1 and CDR2 (germline): SGHAT, FQNNGV. CDR3 length: 15 amino acids. Trimming stripped 5 bases from V and 1 base from J, with 12 bases between.

The chain recombines TRBV18 with TRBJ2-2; 8 positions agree with TRBD2. The V gene end was trimmed by 0 bases and the J gene end by 4 bases; junction bases not matched to a gene: 4. The germline V gene encodes CDR1 KGHSH and CDR2 LQKENI. The CDR3 covers 16 residues. The CDR3 DNA reads TGTGCCAGCTCACCACCTAGCGGGACCGGCACCGGGGAGCTGTTTTTT. This encodes CASSPPSGTGTGELFF.

The chain is built from TRBV5-1 and TRBJ1-4; 7 bases line up with TRBD1. The CDR3 extends over 15 amino acids. The V gene end was trimmed by 2 bases and the J gene end by 4 bases; junction bases not matched to a gene: 5. In germline, CDR1 is SGHRS, CDR2 YFSETQ. The CDR3 loop is CASSFRGQLNEKLFF. CDR3 in DNA: TGCGCCAGCAGCTTTCGGGGACAGCTTAATGAAAAACTGTTTTTT. The entire variable domain, with the rest obtained from reference TRBV5-1 and TRBJ1-4, is as follows: KAGVTQTPRYLIKTRGQQVTLSCSPISGHRSVSWYQQTPGQGLQFLFEYFSETQRNKGNFPGRFSGRQFSNSRSEMNVSTLELGDSALYLCASSFRGQLNEKLFFGSGTQLSVL.

This clone was counted a single time. V usage is TRBV7-2 and J usage is TRBJ2-7; 9 bases line up with TRBD2. Germline-derived CDR1 and CDR2 are SGHTA and FQGNSA. The V and J ends lost 7 bases and 2 bases, in that order; junction bases with no gene match: 3. The CDR3 is 13 amino acids. The CDR3 DNA is TGTGCCAGCAAAAGCGGGGGGACCTACGAGCAGTACTTC. It encodes CASKSGGTYEQYF.

J is TRBJ2-1 and V is TRBV7-2; D remains ambiguous. The CDR3 extends over 12 amino acids. V lost 7 bases to trimming and J lost 10 bases, with 14 bases between them. Germline lookup yields CDR1 SGHTA and CDR2 FQGNSA. The CDR3 here is CASTPPGKEQFF. The CDR3 DNA sequence: TGTGCCAGCACCCCCCCCGGAAAAGAGCAGTTCTTC.

V usage is TRBV5-1 and J usage is TRBJ2-2; 9 bases align to TRBD1. CDR3 length equals 15 residues. Germline assignment: CDR1 SGHRS and CDR2 YFSETQ. The junction had 8 bases not matched to a gene; V was cut back by 4 bases and J by 7 bases. DNA for the CDR3: TGCGCCAGCAGCGAAAGGACAGGGGAGGGCGGGGAGCTGTTTTTT. It codes for CASSERTGEGGELFF.

J is TRBJ1-5 and V is TRBV6-5, with D possibly being TRBD1 (5 bases). Germline CDR1 reads MNHEY; CDR2 reads SVGAGI. V was clipped by 8 bases and J by 2 bases, with 10 bases between them. This CDR3 has 13 residues. In DNA, the CDR3 is TGTGCCAGCCCGGGGGGAGGCAATCAGCCCCAGCATTTT. Encoded protein: CASPGGGNQPQHF.

The chain carries TRBV7-9 and TRBJ2-5; D uncertain. V lost 5 bases and J 2 bases, leaving 9 bases between the germline ends. The CDR3 totals 13 residues. The germline V gene has CDR1 SEHNR and CDR2 FQNEAQ (reference sequence). CDR3 nucleotides: TGTGCCAGCAGCCATGGTGAGCAAGAGACCCAGTACTTC. Its protein product is CASSHGEQETQYF.

V gene TRBV7-8 combines with J gene TRBJ2-2, with TRBD1 identical over 7 bases. V lost 1 base and J lost 3; bases outside the gene matches: 2. The CDR3 loop spans 15 amino acids. Germline V CDR1 and CDR2: SGHVS, FQNEAQ. The CDR3 region has the DNA TGTGCCAGCAGCTTAGAAACAGGGGACACCGGGGAGCTGTTTTTT. Protein: CASSLETGDTGELFF.

This chain joins TRBV7-9 and TRBJ2-7; D possibly matches TRBD1 or TRBD2 (5 bases each). V was cut by 3 bases and J by 6 bases, with 15 bases left in between. The CDR3 spans 14 residues. CDR1 SEHNR and CDR2 FQNEAQ come from the germline V gene (reference sequence). Written as DNA, the CDR3 is TGTGCCAGCAGCTTCCCGGTGAACGGGGCCGAGCAGTACTTC. Translating gives CASSFPVNGAEQYF.

The V gene is TRBV30, the J gene TRBJ2-1; tentatively, D is TRBD2 (9 bases). Germline CDR1 GTSNPN, CDR2 SVGIG (reference sequence). The CDR3 spans 14 residues. The V and J ends lost 3 bases and 9 bases respectively, with 18 bases between them. CDR3 sequence: CAWSRGLAGCEQFF. In DNA, the CDR3 is TGTGCCTGGAGCAGGGGGCTAGCGGGATGTGAGCAGTTCTTC.

This rearrangement joins TRBV28 to TRBJ1-1; no clear D. CDR1 and CDR2 (germline): MDHEN, SYDVKM. The CDR3 loop spans 14 amino acids. Trimming pared 4 bases from V and 3 bases from J, leaving 12 bases between. CDR3 sequence reads: CASSYLDGDTEAFF. DNA of the CDR3: TGTGCCAGCAGTTACCTAGACGGGGACACTGAAGCTTTCTTT.

Notes on this clone: This sample includes further DNA sequences coding for the same CDR3. The chain uses TRBV6-1 and TRBJ2-3; TRBD2 aligns across 7 bases. Germline-derived CDR1 and CDR2 are MNHNS and SASEGT. The ends lost 0 bases at V and 1 base at J; junction bases unmatched: 4. The CDR3 loop spans 16 amino acids. The CDR3 nucleotides are TGTGCCAGCAGTGAAGCTCTGGCGGGGGGCACAGATACGCAGTATTTT. Its protein product is CASSEALAGGTDTQYF.

The chain combines TRBV6-1 with TRBJ1-2; D is uncertain. Germline V lookup: CDR1 MNHNS, CDR2 SASEGT. This CDR3 has 15 residues. Between the trimmed V and J ends, which lost 3 bases and 8 bases, there was a span of 19 bases. CDR3 DNA sequence: TGTGCCAGCAGTGACGTCGAGCGGGAAAGAGGCGGCTACACCTTC. It encodes CASSDVERERGGYTF.

The V call is TRBV11-2, the J call TRBJ1-1, with D possibly TRBD1 on 6 matching bases. CDR1 and CDR2 from the germline V gene are SGHAT and FQNNGV. This CDR3 has 13 residues. The V end lost 3 bases, the J end lost 6 bases, and 11 bases lay between the germline ends. DNA of the CDR3: TGTGCCAGCAGCTTGTGGGGGGCAGCTGAAGCTTTCTTT. Its translation: CASSLWGAAEAFF. Full variable domain (outside the CDR3, taken from reference TRBV11-2 and TRBJ1-1): EAGVAQSPRYKIIEKRQSVAFWCNPISGHATLYWYQQILGQGPKLLIQFQNNGVVDDSQLPKDRFSAERLKGVDSTLKIQPAKLEDSAVYLCASSLWGAAEAFFGQGTRLTVV.

V gene TRBV5-6 combines with J gene TRBJ1-5, with D possibly being TRBD1 (5 bases). This CDR3 has 16 amino acids. The germline CDR1 and CDR2 sequences are SGHDT and YYEEEE. V lost 3 bases, J lost 2 bases, and 15 bases lay in between. The CDR3 DNA follows: TGTGCCAGCAGCTCCCTCCGGCAGGGTGGCAATCAGCCCCAGCATTTT. Amino acid sequence: CASSSLRQGGNQPQHF. Complete variable domain (other parts from reference TRBV5-6 and TRBJ1-5): DAGVTQSPTHLIKTRGQQVTLRCSPKSGHDTVSWYQQALGQGPQFIFQYYEEEERQRGNFPDRFSGHQFPNYSSELNVNALLLGDSALYLCASSSLRQGGNQPQHFGDGTRLSIL.

This chain connects TRBV28 to TRBJ2-3, with D possibly being TRBD1 (5 bases). Trimming took 6 bases from V and 2 from J, leaving 15 bases between them. CDR3 length: 15 amino acids. From germline, CDR1 is MDHEN and CDR2 SYDVKM. For the CDR3, the DNA is TGTGCCAGCAGCCTAGATAGACAGCCCACAGATACGCAGTATTTT. Its translation: CASSLDRQPTDTQYF.

The rearrangement uses TRBV4-3 and TRBJ1-2; no reliable D call. There are 14 residues in the CDR3. Trimming took 0 bases from V and 2 from J, leaving 7 bases between them. Looked up from germline, CDR1 is LGHNA and CDR2 is YSLEER. CDR3 bases: TGCGCCAGCAGCCAAGATGTGTCCAACTATGGCTACACCTTC. It encodes CASSQDVSNYGYTF.

The rearrangement uses TRBV5-1 and TRBJ1-3, with no clear D. The CDR3 runs to 12 residues. The germline CDR1 and CDR2 sequences are SGHRS and YFSETQ. Trimming took off 2 bases at V and 2 bases at J, with 2 bases between the two ends. The CDR3 is CASSFAGNTIYF. CDR3 coding DNA: TGCGCCAGCAGCTTTGCTGGAAACACCATATATTTT.